The clone carrying this TCR beta chain occurred many times. Its antigen remains unidentified. The data were taken from a study of T-cell memory formation after mild COVID-19. The V segment lost 5 bases and the J segment 6 bases; nucleotides outside the gene matches: 13. CDR3 length: 16 amino acids. Germline V gene lookup returns CDR1 SGHKS and CDR2 YYEKEE (reference sequence). General observations from the study: Clonal second-wave expansions that peaked on day 37 had unconfirmed SARS-CoV-2 specificity.

TCRdb independently ran MiXCR on the 5' RACE reads; one entry per CDR3 protein. The sample lists 250,000 to 350,000 distinct CDR3 sequences, 15% to 20% occurring once. The V call is TRBV5-5, the J call TRBJ2-1; TRBD2 matches at 8 bases. The sequencing input was PBMCs or a T cell subset sorted from them (not recorded which). The source of this sequence is a man aged 18 to 29 who had mild COVID-19 (a few samples of this study predate the infection). Cell type and time point are not known. The DNA for the CDR3 is TGTGCCAGCAGTCTCTCTCGCGGGGGGAGCGGCAATGAGCAGTTCTTC. Translated: CASSLSRGGSGNEQFF.